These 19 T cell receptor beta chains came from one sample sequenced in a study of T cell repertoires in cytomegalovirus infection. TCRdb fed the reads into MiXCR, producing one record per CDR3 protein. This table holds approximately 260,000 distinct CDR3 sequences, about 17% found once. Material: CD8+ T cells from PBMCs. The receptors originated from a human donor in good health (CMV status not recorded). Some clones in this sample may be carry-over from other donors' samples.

The CDR3 nucleotides read TGTGCCAGTACAACCGAGGGGGTAGACTCACCCCTCCACTTT. Its translation: CASTTEGVDSPLHF. The gene calls are TRBV6-6 and TRBJ1-6; D might be TRBD1 (6 bases). Germline assignment: CDR1 MNHNY and CDR2 SVGAGI (reference sequence). The CDR3 totals 14 residues. V dropped 9 bases and J dropped 10 bases, with 19 bases sitting between them.

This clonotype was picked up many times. The CDR3 protein is CASSLRTENAYEQYF. The DNA for the CDR3 is TGCGCCAGCAGCCTGAGGACAGAAAACGCCTACGAGCAGTACTTC. The chain recombines TRBV4-1 with TRBJ2-7, with D perhaps matching TRBD1 (6 bases). Germline V gene lookup returns CDR1 MGHRA and CDR2 YSYEKL. Trimming left V 4 bases short and J 2 bases short, with 15 bases between. This CDR3 is 15 amino acids long.

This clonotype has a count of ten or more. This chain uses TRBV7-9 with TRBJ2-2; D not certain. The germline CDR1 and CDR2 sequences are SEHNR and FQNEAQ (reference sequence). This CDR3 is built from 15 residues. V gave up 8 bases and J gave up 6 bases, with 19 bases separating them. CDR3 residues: CASSSQYRPAGELFF. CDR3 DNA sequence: TGTGCCAGCTCTTCCCAATACAGACCCGCCGGGGAGCTGTTTTTT.

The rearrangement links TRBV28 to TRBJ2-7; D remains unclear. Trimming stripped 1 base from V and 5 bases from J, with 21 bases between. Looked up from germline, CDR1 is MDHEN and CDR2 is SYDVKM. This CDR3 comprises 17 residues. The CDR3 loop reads CASSLFLQIGGSHEQYF. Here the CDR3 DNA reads TGTGCCAGCAGTTTATTTCTGCAGATAGGCGGTAGCCACGAGCAGTACTTC.

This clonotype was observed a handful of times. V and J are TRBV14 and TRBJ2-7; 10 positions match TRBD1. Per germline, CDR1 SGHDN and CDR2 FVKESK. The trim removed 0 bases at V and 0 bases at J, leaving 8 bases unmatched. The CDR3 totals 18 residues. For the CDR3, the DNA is TGTGCCAGCAGCCAAGATACGATCCGGACAGGGGGCTCCTACGAGCAGTACTTC. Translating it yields CASSQDTIRTGGSYEQYF.

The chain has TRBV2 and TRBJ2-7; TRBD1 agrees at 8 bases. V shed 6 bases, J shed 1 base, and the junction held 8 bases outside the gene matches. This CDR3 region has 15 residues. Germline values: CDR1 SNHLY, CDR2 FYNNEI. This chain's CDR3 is CASRAGTGISYEQYF. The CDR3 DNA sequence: TGTGCCAGCAGAGCCGGGACAGGAATATCCTACGAGCAGTACTTC.

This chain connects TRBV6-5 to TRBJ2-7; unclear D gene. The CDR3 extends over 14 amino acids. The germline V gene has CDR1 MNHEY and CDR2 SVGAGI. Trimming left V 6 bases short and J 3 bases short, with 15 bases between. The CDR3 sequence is CASSQDASIYEQYF. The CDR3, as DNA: TGTGCCAGCAGCCAGGACGCGTCGATCTACGAGCAGTACTTC.

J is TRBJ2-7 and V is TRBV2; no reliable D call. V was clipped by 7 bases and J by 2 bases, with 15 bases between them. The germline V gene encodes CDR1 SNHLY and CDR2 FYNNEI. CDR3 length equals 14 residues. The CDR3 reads CASKALPGPYEQYF. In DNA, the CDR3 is TGTGCCAGCAAGGCCCTCCCAGGACCCTACGAGCAGTACTTC.

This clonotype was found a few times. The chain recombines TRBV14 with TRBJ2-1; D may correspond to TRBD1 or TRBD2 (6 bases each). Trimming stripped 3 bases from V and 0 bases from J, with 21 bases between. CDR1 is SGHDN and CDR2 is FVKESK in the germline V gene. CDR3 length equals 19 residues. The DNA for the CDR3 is TGTGCCAGCAGCCATGGGGGCGCCTTATGGGGGGCCTCCTACAATGAGCAGTTCTTC. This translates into CASSHGGALWGASYNEQFF.

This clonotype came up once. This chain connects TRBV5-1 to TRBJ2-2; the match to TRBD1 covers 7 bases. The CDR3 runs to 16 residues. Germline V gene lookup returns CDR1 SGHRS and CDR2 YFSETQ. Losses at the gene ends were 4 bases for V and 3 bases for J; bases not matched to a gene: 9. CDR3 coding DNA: TGCGCCAGCAGCAACAGACAGGGTGTCGACACCGGGGAGCTGTTTTTT. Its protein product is CASSNRQGVDTGELFF.

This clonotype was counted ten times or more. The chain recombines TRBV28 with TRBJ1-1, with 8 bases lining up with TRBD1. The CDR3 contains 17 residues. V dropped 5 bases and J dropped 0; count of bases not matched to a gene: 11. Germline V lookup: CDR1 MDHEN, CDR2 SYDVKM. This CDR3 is CASSALWTGTLNTEAFF. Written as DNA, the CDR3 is TGTGCCAGCAGTGCCTTGTGGACAGGGACTCTGAACACTGAAGCTTTCTTT.

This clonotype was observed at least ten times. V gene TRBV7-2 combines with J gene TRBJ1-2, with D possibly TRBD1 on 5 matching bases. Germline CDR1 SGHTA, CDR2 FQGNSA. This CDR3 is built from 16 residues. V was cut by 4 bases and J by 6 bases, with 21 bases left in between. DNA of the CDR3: TGTGCCAGCAGCTCCATCGTATCAGGGAGTAGGGATGGCTACACCTTC. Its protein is CASSSIVSGSRDGYTF.

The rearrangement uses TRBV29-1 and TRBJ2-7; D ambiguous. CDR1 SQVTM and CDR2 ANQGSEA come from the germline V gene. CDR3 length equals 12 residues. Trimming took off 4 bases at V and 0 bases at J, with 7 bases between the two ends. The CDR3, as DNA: TGCAGCGTTGGTTGGGGCTCCTACGAGCAGTACTTC. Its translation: CSVGWGSYEQYF.

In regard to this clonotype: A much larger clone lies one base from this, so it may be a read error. This chain's CDR3 is CASSFGDEEVYIGELFF. The DNA of the CDR3 is TGTGCCAGCAGCTTCGGAGACGAGGAAGTATACATCGGGGAGCTGTTTTTT. This rearrangement joins TRBV7-2 to TRBJ2-2; D unresolved. The germline V gene has CDR1 SGHTA and CDR2 FQGNSA. V lost 3 bases and J 7 bases, leaving 21 bases between the germline ends. This CDR3 is built from 17 residues.

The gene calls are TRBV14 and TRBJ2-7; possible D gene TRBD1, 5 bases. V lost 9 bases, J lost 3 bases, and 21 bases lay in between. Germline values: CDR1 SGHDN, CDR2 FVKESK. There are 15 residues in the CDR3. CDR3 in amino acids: CARSRRSPTDYEQYF. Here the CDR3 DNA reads TGTGCCAGGAGTCGTCGGTCTCCGACAGACTACGAGCAGTACTTC.

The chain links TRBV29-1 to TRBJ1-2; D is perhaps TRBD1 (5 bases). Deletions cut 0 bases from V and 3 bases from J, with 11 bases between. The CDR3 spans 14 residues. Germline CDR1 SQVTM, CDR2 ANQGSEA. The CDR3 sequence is CSVEEGELDYGYTF. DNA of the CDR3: TGCAGCGTTGAAGAGGGGGAGCTTGACTATGGCTACACCTTC.

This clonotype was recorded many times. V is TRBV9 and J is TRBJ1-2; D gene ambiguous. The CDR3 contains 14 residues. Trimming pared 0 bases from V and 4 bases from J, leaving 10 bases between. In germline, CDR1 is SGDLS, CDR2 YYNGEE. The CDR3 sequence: CASSVGDGPYGYTF. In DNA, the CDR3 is TGTGCCAGCAGCGTAGGCGACGGACCCTATGGCTACACCTTC.

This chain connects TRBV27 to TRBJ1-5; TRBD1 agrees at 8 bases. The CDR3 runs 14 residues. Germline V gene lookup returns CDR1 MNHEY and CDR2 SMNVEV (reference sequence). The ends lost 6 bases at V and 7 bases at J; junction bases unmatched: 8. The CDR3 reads CASRHQGAKQPQHF. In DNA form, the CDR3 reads TGTGCCAGCAGACATCAGGGGGCAAAGCAGCCCCAGCATTTT.

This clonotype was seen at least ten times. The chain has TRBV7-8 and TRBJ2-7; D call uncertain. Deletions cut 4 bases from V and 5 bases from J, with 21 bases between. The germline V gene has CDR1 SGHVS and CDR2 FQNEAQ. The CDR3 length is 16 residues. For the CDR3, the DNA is TGTGCCAGCAGCTACGTCAGACGCATTGGTATGCACGAGCAGTACTTC. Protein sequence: CASSYVRRIGMHEQYF.